Here is one T cell receptor (beta chain) with its context. The data originate from a study of Tregs in tolerant kidney transplant recipients. Generated by immunoSEQ multiplex PCR, the TCRdb table keeps only in-frame clones and is missing some. The sample includes more than 75,000 clones, roughly 93% of them seen just once. The CDR3 runs to 15 residues. Germline V gene data show CDR1 as SNHLY and CDR2 as FYNNEI. V dropped 6 bases and J dropped 5 bases, with 20 bases sitting between them. This specimen consisted of CD4+ T cells from blood, obtained before the transplant. The chain links TRBV2 to TRBJ2-7, with D possibly matching TRBD1 (6 bases). The TCR comes from a human donor who received a combined kidney and bone marrow transplant. CDR3 DNA: TGTGCCAGCAGGCCCACGGTGCAGGGGTTCCACGAGCAGTACTTC. This translates into CASRPTVQGFHEQYF.